The source of this TCR beta chain is a study of graft-versus-host responses after intestinal transplantation. Study-wide results and caveats: Circulating GvH clones peaking coincided with falling HvG clones soon after transplant. Recipient marrow showed GvH clones, some seen first in ileum or blood.

Profiled with immunoSEQ multiplex PCR; TCRdb holds only in-frame clones, not every one. The repertoire has just under 90,000 clones, roughly four fifths of them found once; the top ten carry about 18%. The germline gives CDR1 SGHAT, CDR2 FQNNGV. This CDR3 has 13 residues. V was clipped by 5 bases and J by 3 bases; unmatched bases: 3. On this clone: Its antigen is undetermined.

This rearrangement joins TRBV11-2 to TRBJ2-5; 7 nucleotides align to TRBD1. The clonotype was recovered from a human donor who received an intestinal transplant. The source material was unstimulated CD8+ T cells sorted from spleen or lymph node cells, sampled before intestinal transplant. CDR3 nucleotide sequence: TGTGCCAGCAGCCATGGGACAGAAGAGACCCAGTACTTC. As protein: CASSHGTEETQYF.